Shown below are 21 T cell receptor beta chains from a single sample sequenced in a study of OX40 agonist ivuxolimab in advanced cancers. Assay: immunoSEQ multiplex PCR; the TCRdb copy retains only in-frame clones and omits some. The data show more than 25,000 clones, with roughly 88% seen just once and roughly 25% held by the top ten. This sample comprised CD4+ or CD8+ T cells sorted from blood, obtained in a trial of the OX40 agonist ivuxolimab. These receptors all stem from an adult with an advanced solid tumor such as melanoma, head and neck, liver or kidney cancer.

J is TRBJ2-7 and V is TRBV29-1; TRBD2 aligns across 8 bases. Germline CDR1 SQVTM, CDR2 ANQGSEA. V lost 0 bases and J lost 0; bases outside the gene matches: 7. This CDR3 is built from 16 residues. CDR3 nucleotide sequence: TGCAGCGTTGAAGATGTAGCGGGGATGAGCTCCTACGAGCAGTACTTC. Protein product: CSVEDVAGMSSYEQYF.

This clone was observed a few times. This chain links TRBV13 with TRBJ2-1; the match to TRBD1 covers 7 bases. With V trimmed by 4 bases and J by 9 bases, 18 bases remained unmatched. There are 17 residues in the CDR3. Germline V gene lookup returns CDR1 PRHDT and CDR2 FYEKMQ (reference sequence). The CDR3 sequence: CASSSGTDVTDTVEQFF. The CDR3 coding sequence is TGTGCCAGCAGCTCGGGGACAGATGTGACGGATACGGTTGAGCAGTTCTTC.

The rearrangement joins TRBV11-2 to TRBJ2-3; D not resolved. Germline V CDR1 and CDR2: SGHAT, FQNNGV. This CDR3 region has 15 residues. Trimming took off 1 base at V and 1 base at J, with 9 bases between the two ends. In DNA form, the CDR3 reads TGTGCCAGCAGCTTAGGGGCTTTTCGCACAGATACGCAGTATTTT. The encoded protein is CASSLGAFRTDTQYF. Filled out from reference TRBV11-2 and TRBJ2-3, the complete variable domain reads EAGVAQSPRYKIIEKRQSVAFWCNPISGHATLYWYQQILGQGPKLLIQFQNNGVVDDSQLPKDRFSAERLKGVDSTLKIQPAKLEDSAVYLCASSLGAFRTDTQYFGPGTRLTVL.

The chain couples TRBV28 to TRBJ1-1, with D possibly TRBD1 on 6 matching bases. V lost 4 bases and J lost 3, with 12 bases in between. The CDR3 sequence is 14 residues long. CDR1 is MDHEN and CDR2 is SYDVKM in the germline V gene. This CDR3 is CASSWGGVDTEAFF. DNA for the CDR3: TGTGCCAGCAGTTGGGGGGGCGTAGACACTGAAGCTTTCTTT.

The chain is built from TRBV6-1 and TRBJ1-5, with D unclear. V was trimmed by 4 bases and J by 6 bases, leaving 16 bases between them. There are 15 residues in the CDR3. The germline V gene has CDR1 MNHNS and CDR2 SASEGT. As DNA, the CDR3 is TGTGCCAGCAGTGTAACGGCCGGGTCCACTCAGCCCCAGCATTTT. Translating it yields CASSVTAGSTQPQHF.

The V and J genes are TRBV12-5 and TRBJ1-3; D unresolved. CDR1 and CDR2 from the germline V gene are LGHNT and FRNRAP. The CDR3 spans 14 residues. Trimming took off 0 bases at V and 9 bases at J, with 12 bases between the two ends. The CDR3 reads CASGLVRAQPTIYF. DNA for the CDR3: TGTGCTAGTGGTTTGGTACGGGCCCAGCCCACCATATATTTT.

The chain links TRBV6-1 to TRBJ2-7; 7 bases match TRBD1. Per the germline V gene, CDR1 is MNHNS and CDR2 is SASEGT. The CDR3 loop spans 14 amino acids. J was trimmed by 3 bases and V by 3 bases; bases with no gene match: 5. The CDR3 sequence is CASSEVYRGYEQYF. The DNA for the CDR3 is TGTGCCAGCAGTGAGGTCTACAGGGGCTACGAGCAGTACTTC.

The V and J genes are TRBV6-5 and TRBJ2-3; TRBD2 is a possible D gene (6 bases). Looked up from germline, CDR1 is MNHEY and CDR2 is SVGAGI. The CDR3 totals 15 residues. V shed 5 bases and J shed 0 bases, with 12 bases lying between them. The CDR3 is CASSRSGASTDTQYF. In DNA, the CDR3 is TGTGCCAGCAGTCGTAGCGGAGCTAGCACAGATACGCAGTATTTT.

The chain uses TRBV11-2 and TRBJ2-7; D perhaps matches TRBD1 (6 bases). V was shortened by 2 bases and J by 3 bases, with 11 bases between the two germline ends. The CDR3 length is 14 residues. Looked up from germline, CDR1 is SGHAT and CDR2 is FQNNGV. The CDR3 protein is CASSLSTGLYEQYF. As DNA, the CDR3 is TGTGCCAGCAGCTTATCGACAGGCCTCTACGAGCAGTACTTC. Based on the CDR3 plus reference TRBV11-2 and TRBJ2-7, the full variable domain is EAGVAQSPRYKIIEKRQSVAFWCNPISGHATLYWYQQILGQGPKLLIQFQNNGVVDDSQLPKDRFSAERLKGVDSTLKIQPAKLEDSAVYLCASSLSTGLYEQYFGPGTRLTVT.

The V and J genes are TRBV30 and TRBJ2-3; the D is unclear. V gave up 2 bases and J gave up 6 bases, with 12 bases separating them. This CDR3 has 13 amino acids. Germline CDR1 is GTSNPN and CDR2 is SVGIG (reference sequence). The CDR3 DNA reads TGTGCCTGGAGTCGAAGAATGGGGGATACGCAGTATTTT. Protein sequence: CAWSRRMGDTQYF.

This clone was seen a single time. The V and J genes are TRBV10-2 and TRBJ2-5; TRBD2 aligns across 7 bases. The CDR3 extends over 14 amino acids. CDR1 and CDR2 from the germline V gene are WSHSY and SAAADI. V trimming: 2 bases; J trimming: 6 bases; junction bases outside the gene matches: 6. In nucleotides, the CDR3 is TGCGCCAGCAGTGAGGTGGGGGGGTTGAAGACCCAGTACTTC. The encoded protein is CASSEVGGLKTQYF.

This chain connects TRBV19 to TRBJ1-1; 7 bases line up with TRBD1. After removal of 3 bases from V and 6 bases from J, the junction contained 7 bases not matched to a gene. The CDR3 is made up of 14 amino acids. The germline CDR1 and CDR2 sequences are LNHDA and SQIVND (reference sequence). The CDR3: CASSMSRGLPEAFF. In DNA, the CDR3 is TGTGCCAGTAGTATGTCGAGGGGGCTGCCTGAAGCTTTCTTT.

The chain has TRBV27 and TRBJ2-7, with D maybe TRBD1 (6 bases). Germline V gives CDR1 MNHEY, CDR2 SMNVEV (reference sequence). Trimming took 3 bases from V and 1 from J, leaving 16 bases between them. This CDR3 region has 16 residues. The CDR3 DNA follows: TGTGCCAGCAGTTTCAGAAGAACAGGGAAGTCCTACGAGCAGTACTTC. Translation: CASSFRRTGKSYEQYF.

The V and J genes are TRBV14 and TRBJ2-7; TRBD2 aligns across 7 bases. In germline, CDR1 is SGHDN, CDR2 FVKESK. V shed 0 bases and J 0 bases; nucleotides not matched to a gene: 8. The CDR3 length is 17 residues. CDR3: CASSQDGPSGYSYEQYF. As DNA, the CDR3 is TGTGCCAGCAGCCAAGACGGCCCTAGCGGATACTCCTACGAGCAGTACTTC.

This chain uses TRBV9 with TRBJ1-2; D unresolved. V lost 2 bases and J 5 bases, leaving 7 bases between the germline ends. This CDR3 has 12 amino acids. Looked up from germline, CDR1 is SGDLS and CDR2 is YYNGEE. The CDR3 loop is CASSVDFYGYTF. The CDR3 coding sequence is TGTGCCAGCAGCGTTGACTTTTATGGCTACACCTTC.

The chain carries TRBV25-1 and TRBJ2-1; no clear D gene. Deletions cut 3 bases from V and 9 bases from J, with 12 bases between. The germline CDR1 and CDR2 sequences are MGHDK and SYGVNS. The CDR3 has 13 residues. CDR3 coding DNA: TGTGCCAGCAGTGACCAAACACTTGGTGAGCAGTTCTTC. This gives the protein CASSDQTLGEQFF. Based on the CDR3 plus reference TRBV25-1 and TRBJ2-1, the full variable domain is EADIYQTPRYLVIGTGKKITLECSQTMGHDKMYWYQQDPGMELHLIHYSYGVNSTEKGDLSSESTVSRIRTEHFPLTLESARPSHTSQYLCASSDQTLGEQFFGPGTRLTVL.

The rearrangement links TRBV7-8 to TRBJ2-3, with 7 bases that match TRBD2. The germline V gene has CDR1 SGHVS and CDR2 FQNEAQ. This CDR3 region has 14 residues. V lost 3 bases to trimming and J lost 1 base; unmatched junction nucleotides: 1. In nucleotides, the CDR3 is TGTGCCAGCAGCTTTAGCGGGCGCACAGATACGCAGTATTTT. As protein: CASSFSGRTDTQYF.

J is TRBJ1-1 and V is TRBV27, with a tentative D call TRBD1 (5 bases). The germline V gene encodes CDR1 MNHEY and CDR2 SMNVEV (reference sequence). The CDR3 covers 13 residues. V lost 5 bases and J 1 base, leaving 8 bases between the germline ends. CDR3 bases: TGTGCCAGCAGTCAGGGCCAGAACACTGAAGCTTTCTTT. Translation: CASSQGQNTEAFF.

In its sample, this clone was seen a few times. This chain connects TRBV27 to TRBJ2-7, with 7 bases aligning to TRBD2. The CDR3 has 15 amino acids. The J segment lost 4 bases and the V segment lost 6 bases, leaving 12 bases of the junction unmatched. Germline values: CDR1 MNHEY, CDR2 SMNVEV (reference sequence). Here the CDR3 reads CASSRPSVRGYEQYF. DNA for the CDR3: TGTGCCAGCAGCCGACCTAGTGTGCGGGGGTACGAGCAGTACTTC.

The V and J genes are TRBV5-6 and TRBJ2-7; 8 bases line up with TRBD1. This CDR3 is 18 amino acids long. Germline CDR1 SGHDT, CDR2 YYEEEE. Trimming cost V 1 base and J 5 bases; bases outside gene matches: 17. The CDR3 here is CASSLLFRQGAWGNEQYF. The CDR3, as DNA: TGTGCCAGCAGCTTGTTATTTAGGCAGGGGGCTTGGGGTAACGAGCAGTACTTC.

The CDR3 here is CASSPPGGRWGYTF. CDR3 in DNA: TGTGCCAGCAGCCCCCCGGGAGGACGCTGGGGCTACACCTTC. This chain links TRBV4-2 with TRBJ1-2, with D unclear. The V and J ends lost 4 bases and 8 bases respectively, with 17 bases between them. The CDR3 contains 14 residues. CDR1 and CDR2 (germline): LGHNA, YNFKEQ.